Here is one T cell receptor (beta chain) with its context. Sequencing used immunoSEQ multiplex PCR; TCRdb keeps in-frame clones, though not all of them. The repertoire consists of about 180,000 clones, with approximately 89% occurring once and the leading ten covering approximately 2.3%. This sample is part of a study of blood T cell repertoires in COVID-19. V lost 1 base and J lost 8; bases outside the gene matches: 6. Germline V gene sequence: CDR1 LGHNA, CDR2 YNFKEQ. This CDR3 region has 14 residues. The chain employs TRBV4-2 and TRBJ1-2, with 8 bases lining up with TRBD1. The sequencing input was PBMCs or T cells enriched from blood (not recorded which). The clonotype was recovered from a woman between 40 and 55 years old with acute COVID-19. As DNA, the CDR3 is TGTGCCAGCAGCCAAGCGACAGGGGCAGGCGGCTACACCTTC. Amino acids: CASSQATGAGGYTF.